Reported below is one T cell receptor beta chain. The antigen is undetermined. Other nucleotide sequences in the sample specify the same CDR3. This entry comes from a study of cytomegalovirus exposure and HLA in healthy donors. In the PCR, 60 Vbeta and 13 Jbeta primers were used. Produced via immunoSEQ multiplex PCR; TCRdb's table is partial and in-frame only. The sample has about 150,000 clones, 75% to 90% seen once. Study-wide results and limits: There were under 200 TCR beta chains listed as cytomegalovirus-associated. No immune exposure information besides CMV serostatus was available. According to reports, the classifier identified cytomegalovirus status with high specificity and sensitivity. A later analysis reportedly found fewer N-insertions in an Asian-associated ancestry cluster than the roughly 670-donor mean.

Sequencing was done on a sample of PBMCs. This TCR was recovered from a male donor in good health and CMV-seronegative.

The CDR3 region is CASSWDRGNTGELFF. The CDR3 nucleotides are TGTGCCAGCAGTTGGGACAGGGGGAACACCGGGGAGCTGTTTTTT. The V call is TRBV2, the J call TRBJ2-2, with 10 bases identical to TRBD1. The V and J ends lost 5 bases and 1 base, in that order; junction bases with no gene match: 1. In germline, CDR1 is SNHLY, CDR2 FYNNEI. The CDR3 spans 15 residues.